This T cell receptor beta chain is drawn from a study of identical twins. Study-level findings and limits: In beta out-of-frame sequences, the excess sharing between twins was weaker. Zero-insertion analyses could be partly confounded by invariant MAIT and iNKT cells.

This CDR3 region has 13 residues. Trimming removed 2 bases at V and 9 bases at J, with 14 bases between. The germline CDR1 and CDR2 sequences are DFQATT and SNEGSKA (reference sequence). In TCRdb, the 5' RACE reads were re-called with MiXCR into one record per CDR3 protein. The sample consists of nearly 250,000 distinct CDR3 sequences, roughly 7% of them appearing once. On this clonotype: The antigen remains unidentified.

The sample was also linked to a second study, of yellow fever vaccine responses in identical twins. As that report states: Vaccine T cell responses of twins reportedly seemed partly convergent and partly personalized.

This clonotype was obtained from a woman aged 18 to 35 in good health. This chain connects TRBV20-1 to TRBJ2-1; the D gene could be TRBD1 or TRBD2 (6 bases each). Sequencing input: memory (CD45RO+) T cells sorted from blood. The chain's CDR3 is CSARYLGGVEQFF. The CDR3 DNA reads TGCAGTGCTAGATATCTGGGGGGCGTTGAGCAGTTCTTC.